The text below deals with one TCR beta chain. Alpha and beta chains were covered, as first-strand cDNA relied on TRAV- and TRBV-specific primers. Over roughly 20 PCR cycles, TCRs were amplified from a constant-region primer and V-primer adapter. Each CDR3 protein is one row after TCRdb ran MiXCR on the reads. The sample has more than 50,000 distinct CDR3 sequences, approximately 25% seen once. This sample is part of a study of low-dose radiotherapy and immunotherapy resistance in tumors. Overall study: Cyclophosphamide was given intravenously at 200 mg/m2 every two weeks, and each dose came one day before radiation and immunotherapy.

Specified time point: before trial treatment. The V gene's germline CDR1 is SGDLS and CDR2 YYNGEE. Trimming cost V 3 bases and J 3 bases; bases outside gene matches: 6. CDR3 length equals 15 residues. The source was PBMCs, collected before treatment. The sequence was collected from a male donor with rectosigmoid adenocarcinoma. The chain is built from TRBV9 and TRBJ2-1; TRBD1 agrees at 7 bases. In DNA, the CDR3 is TGTGCCAGCAGCGAAGGACAGGACGTCTACAATGAGCAGTTCTTC. The encoded protein is CASSEGQDVYNEQFF. Based on the CDR3 plus reference TRBV9 and TRBJ2-1, the full variable domain is DSGVTQTPKHLITATGQRVTLRCSPRSGDLSVYWYQQSLDQGLQFLIQYYNGEERAKGNILERFSAQQFPDLHSELNLSSLELGDSALYFCASSEGQDVYNEQFFGPGTRLTVL.